This TCR beta chain comes out of a study of T cell clusters in autoimmune cytopenias. Study results and limitations: TRB repertoire shifts in secondary cytopenia and chronic lymphocytic leukemia mostly reflected lymphoma, not autoimmunity. No cluster-lack signature appeared between secondary cytopenia and chronic lymphocytic leukemia patients, apparently due to lymphoma masking.

One tube held mixed TRB-A and TRB-B primer pools for touch-down PCR. No DNA is given; TCRdb re-called the multiplex PCR reads and lists each CDR3 protein once. In total, the table holds about 3,900 distinct CDR3 sequences. TRB amplification used roughly 250 ng of peripheral blood genomic DNA. As concerns this clonotype: Its antigen remains unidentified.

What was sequenced was peripheral blood. The sequence was obtained from a human donor with an autoimmune cytopenia or autoimmune hepatitis (not recorded which).

Here the CDR3 reads CASREDRANYGYTF. The gene calls are TRBV27 and TRBJ1-2; TCRdb picks TRBD1, but there is no DNA to check that call. This CDR3 spans 14 amino acids. The germline V gene encodes CDR1 MNHEY and CDR2 SMNVEV (reference sequence).